The TCR beta chain under discussion was sequenced for a study of preoperative IRX-2 immunotherapy in early breast cancer (dated 2019 in TCRdb). The sample's treatment or condition label, in plain terms: preoperative locoregional IRX-2 cytokine immunotherapy. The samples were obtained from a phase Ib study in which preoperative, locoregional IRX-2 cytokine immunotherapy intended to prime immune responses was tested. Before surgery, IRX-2 was given to the donors, who were patients with early-stage breast cancer. Germline trimming amounts to 4 bases on V and 9 bases on J, with 13 as the count of junction bases outside the gene matches. CDR1 and CDR2 are read off the germline V gene as SGHTS and YDEGEE. The CDR3 runs 17 residues from the cysteine to the phenylalanine. Kept here is only the CDR3 DNA, which spans 51 bases and is read in frame from base 1. The receptor library was made with the immunoSEQ multiplex PCR assay. Imported from immuneACCESS, the table was reduced by TCRdb to in-frame sequences with V and J called. These copies leave out some clones; in studies compared against another copy, an unresolved V gene accounts for under half, and the cause of the remainder is not known. Recorded for this sample are some 59,000 clones; 94% of them occurred a single time. Together, the top ten hold under 2% of the sample.

Concerning this clone: Its antigen is unknown. No quality values exist for individual bases; no much larger clone is one base distant.

This material was obtained from a patient treated with IRX-2 immunotherapy. The rearranged segments are TRBV5-8 and TRBJ1-6; 10 junctional bases match TRBD1. The clonotype originates from a human donor with breast cancer. The CDR3 here reads CASSQSGLGTGASPLHF. The sequenced DNA: TGTGCCAGCAGCCAAAGCGGCCTAGGGACAGGGGCTTCACCCCTCCACTTT.